This T cell receptor (beta chain) was captured by sequencing in a study of OX40 agonist ivuxolimab in advanced cancers. Points on this clone: Its specificity is unknown.

The repertoire was sequenced with immunoSEQ multiplex PCR; TCRdb's copy has only in-frame clones and lacks some. The sample shows tens of thousands of clones, less than 90% of them seen only once. Findings and caveats of the study: People who partly responded at 0.1-3.0 mg/kg had some of the least clonal expansion seen.

The source material was CD4+ or CD8+ T cells sorted from blood, sampled in a trial of the OX40 agonist ivuxolimab. This receptor was obtained from an adult with an advanced solid tumor such as melanoma, head and neck, liver or kidney cancer.

Here the CDR3 reads CASSLQLADYNEQFF. CDR3 DNA: TGTGCCAGCAGCTTACAACTAGCGGATTACAATGAGCAGTTCTTC. This chain links TRBV11-3 with TRBJ2-1; 8 bases align to TRBD2. The V segment lost 2 bases and the J segment 4 bases; nucleotides outside the gene matches: 4. CDR3 size: 15 residues. Germline loops: CDR1 SGHNT, CDR2 YENEEA.